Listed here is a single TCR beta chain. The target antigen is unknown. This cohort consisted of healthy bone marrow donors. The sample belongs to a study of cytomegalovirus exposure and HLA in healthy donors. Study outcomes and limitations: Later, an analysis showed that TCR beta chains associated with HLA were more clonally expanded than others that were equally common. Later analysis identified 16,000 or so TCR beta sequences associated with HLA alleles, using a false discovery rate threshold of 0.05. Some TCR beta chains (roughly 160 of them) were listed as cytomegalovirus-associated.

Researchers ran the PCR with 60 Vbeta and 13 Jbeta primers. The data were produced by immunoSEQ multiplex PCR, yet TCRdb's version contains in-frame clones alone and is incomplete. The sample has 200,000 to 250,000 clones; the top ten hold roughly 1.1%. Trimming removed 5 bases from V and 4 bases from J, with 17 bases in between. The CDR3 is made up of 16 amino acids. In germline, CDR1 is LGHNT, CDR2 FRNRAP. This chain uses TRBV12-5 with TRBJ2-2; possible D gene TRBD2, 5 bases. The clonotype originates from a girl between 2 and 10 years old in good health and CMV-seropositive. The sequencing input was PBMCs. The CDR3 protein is CASGPQTGIITGELFF. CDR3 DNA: TGTGCTAGTGGTCCACAAACCGGGATCATCACCGGGGAGCTGTTTTTT.